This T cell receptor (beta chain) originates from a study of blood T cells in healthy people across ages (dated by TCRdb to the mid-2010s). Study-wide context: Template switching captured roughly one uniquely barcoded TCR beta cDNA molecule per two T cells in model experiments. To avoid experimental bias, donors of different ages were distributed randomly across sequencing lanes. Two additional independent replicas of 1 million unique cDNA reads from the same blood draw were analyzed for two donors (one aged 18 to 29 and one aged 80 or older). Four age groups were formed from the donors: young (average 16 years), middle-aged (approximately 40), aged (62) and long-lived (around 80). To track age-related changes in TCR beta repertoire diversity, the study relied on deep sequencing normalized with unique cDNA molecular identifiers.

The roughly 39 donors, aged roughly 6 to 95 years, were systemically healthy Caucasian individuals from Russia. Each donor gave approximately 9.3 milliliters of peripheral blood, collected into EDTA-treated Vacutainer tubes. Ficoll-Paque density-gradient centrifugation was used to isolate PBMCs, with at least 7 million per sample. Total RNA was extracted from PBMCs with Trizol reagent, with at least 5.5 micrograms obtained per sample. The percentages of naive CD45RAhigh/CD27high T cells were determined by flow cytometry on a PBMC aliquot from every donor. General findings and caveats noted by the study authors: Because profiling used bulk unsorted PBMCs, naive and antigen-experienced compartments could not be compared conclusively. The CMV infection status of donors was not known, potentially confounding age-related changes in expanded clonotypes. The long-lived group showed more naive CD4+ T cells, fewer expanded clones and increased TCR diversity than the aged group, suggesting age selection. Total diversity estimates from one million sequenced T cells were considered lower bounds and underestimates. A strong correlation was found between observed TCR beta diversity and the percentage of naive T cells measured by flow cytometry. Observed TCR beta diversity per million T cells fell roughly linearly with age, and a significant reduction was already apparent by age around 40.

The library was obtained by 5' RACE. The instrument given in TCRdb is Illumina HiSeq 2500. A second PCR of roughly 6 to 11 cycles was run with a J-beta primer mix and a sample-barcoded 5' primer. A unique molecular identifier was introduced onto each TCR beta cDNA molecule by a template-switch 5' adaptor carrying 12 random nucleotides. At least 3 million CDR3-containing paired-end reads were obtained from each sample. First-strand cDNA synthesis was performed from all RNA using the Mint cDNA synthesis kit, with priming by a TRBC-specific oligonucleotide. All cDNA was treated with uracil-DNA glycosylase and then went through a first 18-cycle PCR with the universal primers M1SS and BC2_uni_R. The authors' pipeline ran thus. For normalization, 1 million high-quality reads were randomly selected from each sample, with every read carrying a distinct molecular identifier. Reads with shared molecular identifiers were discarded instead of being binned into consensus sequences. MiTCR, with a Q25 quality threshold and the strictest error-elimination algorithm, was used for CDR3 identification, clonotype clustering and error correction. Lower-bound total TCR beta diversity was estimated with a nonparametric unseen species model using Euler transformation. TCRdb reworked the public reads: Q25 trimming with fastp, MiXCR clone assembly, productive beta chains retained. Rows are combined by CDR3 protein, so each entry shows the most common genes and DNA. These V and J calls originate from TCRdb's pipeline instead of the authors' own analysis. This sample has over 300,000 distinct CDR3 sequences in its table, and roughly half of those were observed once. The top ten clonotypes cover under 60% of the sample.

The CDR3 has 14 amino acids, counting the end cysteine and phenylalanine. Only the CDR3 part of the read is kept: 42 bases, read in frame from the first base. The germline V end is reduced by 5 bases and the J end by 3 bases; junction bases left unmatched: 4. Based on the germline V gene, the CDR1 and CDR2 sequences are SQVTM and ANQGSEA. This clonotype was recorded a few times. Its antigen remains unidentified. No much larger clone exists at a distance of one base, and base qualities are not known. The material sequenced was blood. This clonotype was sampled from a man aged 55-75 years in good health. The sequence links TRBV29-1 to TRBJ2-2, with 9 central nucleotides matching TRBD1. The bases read TGCAGCGTTACTAGGACAGGGGACACCGGGGAGCTGTTTTTT. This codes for CSVTRTGDTGELFF.